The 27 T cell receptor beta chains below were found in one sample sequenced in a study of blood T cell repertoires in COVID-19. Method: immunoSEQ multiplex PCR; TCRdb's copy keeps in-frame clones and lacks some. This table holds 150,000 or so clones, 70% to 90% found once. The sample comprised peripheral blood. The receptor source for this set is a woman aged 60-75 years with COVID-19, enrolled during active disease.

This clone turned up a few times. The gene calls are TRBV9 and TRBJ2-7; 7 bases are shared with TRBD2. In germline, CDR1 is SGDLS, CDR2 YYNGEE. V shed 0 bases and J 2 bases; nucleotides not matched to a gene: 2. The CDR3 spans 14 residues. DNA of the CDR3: TGTGCCAGCAGCGTAGGGGGAGGGGCCTACGAGCAGTACTTC. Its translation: CASSVGGGAYEQYF.

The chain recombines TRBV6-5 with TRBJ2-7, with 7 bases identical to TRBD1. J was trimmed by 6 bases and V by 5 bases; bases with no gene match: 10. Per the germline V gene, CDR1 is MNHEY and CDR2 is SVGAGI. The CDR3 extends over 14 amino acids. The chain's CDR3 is CASSPRQGWFEQYF. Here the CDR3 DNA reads TGTGCCAGCAGTCCTCGACAGGGCTGGTTCGAGCAGTACTTC.

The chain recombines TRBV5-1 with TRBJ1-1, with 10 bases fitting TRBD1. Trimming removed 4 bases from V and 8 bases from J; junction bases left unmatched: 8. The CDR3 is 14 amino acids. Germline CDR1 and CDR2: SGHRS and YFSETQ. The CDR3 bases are TGCGCCAGCAGCCCGGGACAGGGGATAATGGAAGCTTTCTTT. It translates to CASSPGQGIMEAFF.

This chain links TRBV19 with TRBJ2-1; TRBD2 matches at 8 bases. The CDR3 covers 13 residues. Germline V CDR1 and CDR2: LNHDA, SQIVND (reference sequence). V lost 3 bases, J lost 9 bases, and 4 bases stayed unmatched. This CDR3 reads CASSMLAGTEQFF. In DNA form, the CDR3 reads TGTGCCAGTAGTATGTTAGCGGGGACTGAGCAGTTCTTC.

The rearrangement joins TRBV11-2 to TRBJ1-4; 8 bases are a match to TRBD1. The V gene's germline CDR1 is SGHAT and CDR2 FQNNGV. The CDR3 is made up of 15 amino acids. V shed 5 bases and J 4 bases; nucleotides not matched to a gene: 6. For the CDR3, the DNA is TGTGCCAGCAGCACCACAGGGGGTATTAATGAAAAACTGTTTTTT. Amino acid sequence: CASSTTGGINEKLFF.

CDR3 sequence: CASSLDPQFNQPQHF. CDR3 coding DNA: TGTGCCAGCAGCTTAGATCCCCAATTCAATCAGCCCCAGCATTTT. The gene calls are TRBV11-2 and TRBJ1-5, with no clear D. The germline V gene has CDR1 SGHAT and CDR2 FQNNGV. The V end lost 0 bases, the J end lost 3 bases, and 9 bases lay between the germline ends. This CDR3 has 15 amino acids.

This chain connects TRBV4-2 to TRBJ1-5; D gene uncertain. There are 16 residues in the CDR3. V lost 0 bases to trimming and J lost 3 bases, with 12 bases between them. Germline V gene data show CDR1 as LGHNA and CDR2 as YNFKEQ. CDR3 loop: CASSQDRQVINQPQHF. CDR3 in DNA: TGTGCCAGCAGCCAAGATCGGCAGGTGATCAATCAGCCCCAGCATTTT.

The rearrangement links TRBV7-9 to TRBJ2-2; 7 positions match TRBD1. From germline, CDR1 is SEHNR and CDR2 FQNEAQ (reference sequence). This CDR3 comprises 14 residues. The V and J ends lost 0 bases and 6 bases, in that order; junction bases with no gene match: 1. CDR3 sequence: CASSLAGGPGELFF. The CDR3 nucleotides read TGTGCCAGCAGCTTAGCAGGGGGCCCCGGGGAGCTGTTTTTT.

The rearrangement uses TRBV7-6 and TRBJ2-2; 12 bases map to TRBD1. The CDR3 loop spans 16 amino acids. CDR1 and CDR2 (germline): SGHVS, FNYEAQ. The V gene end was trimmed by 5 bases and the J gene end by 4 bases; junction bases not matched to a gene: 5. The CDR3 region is CASSQGQGALTGELFF. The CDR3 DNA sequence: TGTGCCAGCAGCCAGGGACAGGGGGCCCTCACCGGGGAGCTGTTTTTT. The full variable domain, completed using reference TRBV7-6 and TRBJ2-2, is GAGVSQSPRYKVTKRGQDVALRCDPISGHVSLYWYRQALGQGPEFLTYFNYEAQQDKSGLPNDRFSAERPEGSISTLTIQRTEQRDSAMYRCASSQGQGALTGELFFGEGSRLTVL.

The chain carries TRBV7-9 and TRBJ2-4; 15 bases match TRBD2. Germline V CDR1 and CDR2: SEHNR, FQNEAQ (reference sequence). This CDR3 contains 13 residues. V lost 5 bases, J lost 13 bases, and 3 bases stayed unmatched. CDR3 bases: TGTGCCAGCAGCCCCGGGACTAGCGGGGGGCAGTACTTC. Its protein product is CASSPGTSGGQYF.

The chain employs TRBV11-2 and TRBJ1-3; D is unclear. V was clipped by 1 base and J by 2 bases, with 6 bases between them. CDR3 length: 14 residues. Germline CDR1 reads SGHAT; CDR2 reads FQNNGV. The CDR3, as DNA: TGTGCCAGCAGCTTAGCCCCCACTGGAAACACCATATATTTT. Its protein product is CASSLAPTGNTIYF.

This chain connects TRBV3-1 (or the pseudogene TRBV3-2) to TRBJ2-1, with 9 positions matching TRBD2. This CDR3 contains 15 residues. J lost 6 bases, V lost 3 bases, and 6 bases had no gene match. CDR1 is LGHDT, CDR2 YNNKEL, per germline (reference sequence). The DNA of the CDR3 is TGTGCCAGCAGCCAGGGACTAGCAAACTTCAATGAGCAGTTCTTC. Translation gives CASSQGLANFNEQFF.

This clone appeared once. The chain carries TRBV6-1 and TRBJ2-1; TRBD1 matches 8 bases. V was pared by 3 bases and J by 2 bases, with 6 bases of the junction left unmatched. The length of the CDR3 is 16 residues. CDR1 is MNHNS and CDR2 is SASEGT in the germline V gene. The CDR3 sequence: CASSDPKTGAYNEQFF. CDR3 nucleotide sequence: TGTGCCAGCAGTGACCCCAAGACAGGGGCCTACAATGAGCAGTTCTTC.

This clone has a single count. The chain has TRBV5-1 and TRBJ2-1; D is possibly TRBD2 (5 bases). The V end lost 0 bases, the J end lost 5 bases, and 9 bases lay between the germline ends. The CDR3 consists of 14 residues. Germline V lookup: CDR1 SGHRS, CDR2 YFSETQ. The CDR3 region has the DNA TGCGCCAGCAGCTTGGGAGGGAGCAACAATGAGCAGTTCTTC. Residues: CASSLGGSNNEQFF.

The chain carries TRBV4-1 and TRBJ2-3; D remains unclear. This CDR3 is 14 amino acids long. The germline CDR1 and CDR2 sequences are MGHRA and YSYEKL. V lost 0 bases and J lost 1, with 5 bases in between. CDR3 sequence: CASSQDLGTDTQYF. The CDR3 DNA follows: TGCGCCAGCAGCCAAGATCTTGGCACAGATACGCAGTATTTT.

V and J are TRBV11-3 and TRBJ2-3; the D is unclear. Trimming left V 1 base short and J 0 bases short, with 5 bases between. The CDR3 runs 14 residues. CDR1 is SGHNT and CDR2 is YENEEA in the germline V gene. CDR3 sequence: CASSLGPSTDTQYF. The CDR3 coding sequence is TGTGCCAGCAGCTTAGGGCCAAGCACAGATACGCAGTATTTT.

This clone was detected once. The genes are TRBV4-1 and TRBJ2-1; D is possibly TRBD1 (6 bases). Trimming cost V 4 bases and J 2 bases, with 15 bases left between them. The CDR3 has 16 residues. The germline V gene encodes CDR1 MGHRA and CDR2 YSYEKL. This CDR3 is CASSRGHLLAYNEQFF. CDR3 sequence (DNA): TGCGCCAGCAGCCGGGGACATCTTCTCGCCTACAATGAGCAGTTCTTC.

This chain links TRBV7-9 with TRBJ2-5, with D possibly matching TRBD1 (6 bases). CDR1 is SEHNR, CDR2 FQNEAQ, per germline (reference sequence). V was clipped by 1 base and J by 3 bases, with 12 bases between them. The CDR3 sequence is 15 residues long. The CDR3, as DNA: TGTGCCAGCAGCTTAGTGAGCCCAGGGGAAGAGACCCAGTACTTC. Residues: CASSLVSPGEETQYF.

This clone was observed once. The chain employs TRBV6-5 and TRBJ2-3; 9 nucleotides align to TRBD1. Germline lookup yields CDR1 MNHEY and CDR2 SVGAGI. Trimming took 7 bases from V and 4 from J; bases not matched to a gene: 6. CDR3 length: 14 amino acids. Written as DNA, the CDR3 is TGTGCCAGCAACGACAGGGGGATGGCAGATACGCAGTATTTT. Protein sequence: CASNDRGMADTQYF.

Written as DNA, the CDR3 is TGTGCCAGTAGTATTAACGGTGCCTACACCTTC. Its translation: CASSINGAYTF. The J gene is TRBJ1-2, the V gene TRBV19; the D is unclear. Germline values: CDR1 LNHDA, CDR2 SQIVND (reference sequence). The CDR3 consists of 11 residues. The V gene lost 3 bases and the J gene lost 10 bases, with 9 bases spanning the gap. Supplemented by reference TRBV19 and TRBJ1-2, the full variable domain reads DGGITQSPKYLFRKEGQNVTLSCEQNLNHDAMYWYRQDPGQGLRLIYYSQIVNDFQKGDIAEGYSVSREKKESFPLTVTSAQKNPTAFYLCASSINGAYTFGSGTRLTVV.

The chain's CDR3 is CASSSSRGAGTQYF. The CDR3 region has the DNA TGTGCCAGCAGTTCCTCCCGGGGGGCCGGAACCCAGTACTTC. The chain is built from TRBV27 and TRBJ2-5; TRBD2 is a possible D gene (7 bases). Germline assignment: CDR1 MNHEY and CDR2 SMNVEV (reference sequence). Trimming left V 4 bases short and J 8 bases short, with 17 bases between. This CDR3 is 14 amino acids long.

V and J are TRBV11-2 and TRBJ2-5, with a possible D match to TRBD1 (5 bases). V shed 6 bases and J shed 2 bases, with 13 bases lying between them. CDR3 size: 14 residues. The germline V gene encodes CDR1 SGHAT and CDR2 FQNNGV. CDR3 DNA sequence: TGTGCCAGCAGAGGGTGGGGCCCTCAAGAGACCCAGTACTTC. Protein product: CASRGWGPQETQYF.

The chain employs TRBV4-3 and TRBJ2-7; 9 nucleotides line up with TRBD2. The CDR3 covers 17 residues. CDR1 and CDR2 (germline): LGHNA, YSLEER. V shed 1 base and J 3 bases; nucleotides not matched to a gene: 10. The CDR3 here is CASSQGGTGTSHYEQYF. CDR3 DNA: TGCGCCAGCAGCCAAGGGGGAACCGGGACTAGCCACTACGAGCAGTACTTC.

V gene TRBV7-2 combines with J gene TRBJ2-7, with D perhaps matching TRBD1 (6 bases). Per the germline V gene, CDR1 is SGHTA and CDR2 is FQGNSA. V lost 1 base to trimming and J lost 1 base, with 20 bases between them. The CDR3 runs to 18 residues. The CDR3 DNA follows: TGTGCCAGCAGCTTAGAAATAGGGGCAGGGGTAAGGTCCTACGAGCAGTACTTC. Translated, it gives CASSLEIGAGVRSYEQYF.

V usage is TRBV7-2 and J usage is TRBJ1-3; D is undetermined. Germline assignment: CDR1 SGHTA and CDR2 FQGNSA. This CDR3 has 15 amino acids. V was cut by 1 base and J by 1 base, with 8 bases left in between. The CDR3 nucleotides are TGTGCCAGCAGCTTAGAAGCGGCGTCTGGAAACACCATATATTTT. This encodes CASSLEAASGNTIYF.

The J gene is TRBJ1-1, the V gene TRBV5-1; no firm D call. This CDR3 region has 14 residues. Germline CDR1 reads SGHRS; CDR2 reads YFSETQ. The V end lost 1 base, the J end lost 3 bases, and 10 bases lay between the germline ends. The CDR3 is CASSLFAGYTEAFF. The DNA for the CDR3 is TGCGCCAGCAGCTTGTTCGCGGGGTACACTGAAGCTTTCTTT. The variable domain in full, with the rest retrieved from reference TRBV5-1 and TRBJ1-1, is KAGVTQTPRYLIKTRGQQVTLSCSPISGHRSVSWYQQTPGQGLQFLFEYFSETQRNKGNFPGRFSGRQFSNSRSEMNVSTLELGDSALYLCASSLFAGYTEAFFGQGTRLTVV.

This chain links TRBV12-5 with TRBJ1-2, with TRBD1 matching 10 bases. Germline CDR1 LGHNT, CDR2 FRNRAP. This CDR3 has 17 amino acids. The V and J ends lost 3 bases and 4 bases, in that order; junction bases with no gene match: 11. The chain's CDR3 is CASGLSGQGTQTYGYTF. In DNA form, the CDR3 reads TGTGCTAGTGGTTTATCGGGACAGGGGACCCAAACCTATGGCTACACCTTC.